This T cell receptor beta chain was observed in a study of blood T cell repertoires in COVID-19. This table comes from immunoSEQ multiplex PCR, and its TCRdb copy is limited to in-frame clones, with some not included. The table includes about 49,000 clones, approximately 80% detected once. This clonotype originated in an elderly woman with COVID-19, enrolled during active disease. Material for sequencing was peripheral blood.

CDR3 nucleotide sequence: TGCAGCGGGGGACAGACGTCCTACGAGCAGTACTTC. Protein sequence: CSGGQTSYEQYF. The chain joins TRBV29-1 to TRBJ2-7; 7 nucleotides match TRBD1. The CDR3 is made up of 12 amino acids. V lost 7 bases, J lost 1 base, and 4 bases stayed unmatched. Looked up from germline, CDR1 is SQVTM and CDR2 is ANQGSEA.